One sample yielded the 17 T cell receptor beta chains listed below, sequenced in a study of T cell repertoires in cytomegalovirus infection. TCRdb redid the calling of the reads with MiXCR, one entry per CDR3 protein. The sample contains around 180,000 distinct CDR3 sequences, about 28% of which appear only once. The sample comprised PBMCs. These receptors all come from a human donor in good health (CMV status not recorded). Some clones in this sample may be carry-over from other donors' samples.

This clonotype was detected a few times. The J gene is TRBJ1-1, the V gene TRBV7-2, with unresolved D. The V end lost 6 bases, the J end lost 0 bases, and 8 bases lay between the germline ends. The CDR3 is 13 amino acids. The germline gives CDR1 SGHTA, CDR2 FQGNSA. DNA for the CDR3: TGTGCCAGCAGACGGGAAATGAACACTGAAGCTTTCTTT. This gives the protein CASRREMNTEAFF. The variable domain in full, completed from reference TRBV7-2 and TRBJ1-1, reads GAGVSQSPSNKVTEKGKDVELRCDPISGHTALYWYRQSLGQGLEFLIYFQGNSAPDKSGLPSDRFSAERTGGSVSTLTIQRTQQEDSAVYLCASRREMNTEAFFGQGTRLTVV.

CDR3 sequence: CASSGDGRQNTEAFF. CDR3 sequence (DNA): TGCGCCAGCAGCGGGGACGGAAGACAGAACACTGAAGCTTTCTTT. The chain couples TRBV5-1 to TRBJ1-1, with a possible D match to TRBD1 (5 bases). The ends were cut back, 4 bases at V and 1 base at J, with 14 bases in the middle. Germline V gives CDR1 SGHRS, CDR2 YFSETQ. The CDR3 covers 15 residues.

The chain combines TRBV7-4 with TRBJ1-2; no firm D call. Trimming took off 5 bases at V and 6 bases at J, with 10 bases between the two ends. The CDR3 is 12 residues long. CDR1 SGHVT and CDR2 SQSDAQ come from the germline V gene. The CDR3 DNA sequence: TGTGCCAGCAGCATTAGGGAAGATGGCTACACCTTC. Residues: CASSIREDGYTF.

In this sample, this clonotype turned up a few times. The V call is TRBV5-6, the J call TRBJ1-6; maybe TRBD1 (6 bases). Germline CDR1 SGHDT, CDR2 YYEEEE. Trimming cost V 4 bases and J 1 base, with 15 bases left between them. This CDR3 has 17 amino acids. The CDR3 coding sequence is TGTGCCAGCAGCCTTGGACAGTCGGGGTCCTATAATTCACCCCTCCACTTT. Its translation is CASSLGQSGSYNSPLHF.

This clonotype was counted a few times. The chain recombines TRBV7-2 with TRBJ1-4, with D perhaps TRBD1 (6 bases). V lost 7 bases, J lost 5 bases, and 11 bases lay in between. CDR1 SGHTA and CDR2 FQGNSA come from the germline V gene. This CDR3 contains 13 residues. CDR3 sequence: CASTRGGNEKLFF. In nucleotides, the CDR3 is TGTGCCAGCACCCGAGGGGGGAATGAAAAACTGTTTTTT.

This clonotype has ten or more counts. The DNA of the CDR3 is TGTGCCAGCAGCTTAAGGGTGCTAGCGCTCACCGGGGAGCTGTTTTTT. This gives the protein CASSLRVLALTGELFF. The rearrangement uses TRBV7-2 and TRBJ2-2; D is possibly TRBD2 (6 bases). The germline V and J ends were trimmed by 2 bases and 4 bases, with 14 bases remaining between them. This CDR3 has 16 residues. Per the germline V gene, CDR1 is SGHTA and CDR2 is FQGNSA.

The DNA for the CDR3 is TGTGCCAGCAGCTTAGCCCTAGCGGATGAGCAGTTCTTC. Protein sequence: CASSLALADEQFF. This chain links TRBV7-9 with TRBJ2-1; 7 bases are shared with TRBD2. The CDR3 has 13 amino acids. From germline, CDR1 is SEHNR and CDR2 FQNEAQ (reference sequence). The J segment lost 8 bases and the V segment lost 0 bases, leaving 1 base of the junction unmatched.

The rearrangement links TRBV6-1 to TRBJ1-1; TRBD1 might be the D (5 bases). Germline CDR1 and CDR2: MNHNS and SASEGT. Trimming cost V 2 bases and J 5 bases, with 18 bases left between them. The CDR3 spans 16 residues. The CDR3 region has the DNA TGTGCCAGCAGTGAACAGACAGTCCTACTAGGGACTGAAGCTTTCTTT. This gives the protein CASSEQTVLLGTEAFF.

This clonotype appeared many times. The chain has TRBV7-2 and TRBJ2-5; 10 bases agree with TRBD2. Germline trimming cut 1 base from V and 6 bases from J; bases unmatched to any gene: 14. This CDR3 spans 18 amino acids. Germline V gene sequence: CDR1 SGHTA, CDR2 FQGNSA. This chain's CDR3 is CASSLGLRGLAGVKTQYF. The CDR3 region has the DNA TGTGCCAGCAGCTTAGGTCTTCGTGGGCTAGCGGGGGTAAAGACCCAGTACTTC.

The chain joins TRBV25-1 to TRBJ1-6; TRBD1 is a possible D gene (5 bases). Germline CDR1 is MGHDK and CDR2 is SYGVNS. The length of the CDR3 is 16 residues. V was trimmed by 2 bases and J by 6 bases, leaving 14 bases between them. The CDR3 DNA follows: TGTGCCAGCAGTGAAAACCCAGGGTCAGGTAATTCACCCCTCCACTTT. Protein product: CASSENPGSGNSPLHF.

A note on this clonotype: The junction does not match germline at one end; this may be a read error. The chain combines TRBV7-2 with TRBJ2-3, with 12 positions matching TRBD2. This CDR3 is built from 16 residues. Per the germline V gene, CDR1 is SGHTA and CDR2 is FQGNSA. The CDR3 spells CASSLAKTSGGDTRYF. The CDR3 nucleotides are TGTGCCAGCAGCTTAGCGAAGACTAGCGGGGGAGATACGCGGTATTTT.

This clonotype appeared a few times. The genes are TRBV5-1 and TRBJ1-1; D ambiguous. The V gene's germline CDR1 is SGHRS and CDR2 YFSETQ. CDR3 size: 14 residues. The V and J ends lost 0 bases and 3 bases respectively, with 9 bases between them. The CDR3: CASSLGVGYTEAFF. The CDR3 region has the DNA TGCGCCAGCAGCTTGGGAGTGGGTTACACTGAAGCTTTCTTT.

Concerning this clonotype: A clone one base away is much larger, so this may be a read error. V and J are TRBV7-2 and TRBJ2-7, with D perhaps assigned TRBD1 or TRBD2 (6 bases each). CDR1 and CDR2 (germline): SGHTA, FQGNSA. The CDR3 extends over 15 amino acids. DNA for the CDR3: TGTGCCAGCAGCTCCTCCGGGGGCAGCTCCTACGATCAGTACTTC. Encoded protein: CASSSSGGSSYDQYF.

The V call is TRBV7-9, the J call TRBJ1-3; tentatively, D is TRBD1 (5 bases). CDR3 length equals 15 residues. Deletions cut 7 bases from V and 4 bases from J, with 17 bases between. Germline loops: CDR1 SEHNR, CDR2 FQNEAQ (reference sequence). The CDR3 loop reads CASTEITGWGNTIYF. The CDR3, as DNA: TGTGCCAGCACCGAGATAACAGGATGGGGAAACACCATATATTTT.

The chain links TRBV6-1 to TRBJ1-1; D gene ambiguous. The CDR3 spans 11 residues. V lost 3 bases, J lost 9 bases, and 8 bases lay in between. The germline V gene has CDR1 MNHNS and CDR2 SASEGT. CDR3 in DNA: TGTGCCAGCAGTGACCGATTTAAAGCTTTCTTT. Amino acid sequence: CASSDRFKAFF.

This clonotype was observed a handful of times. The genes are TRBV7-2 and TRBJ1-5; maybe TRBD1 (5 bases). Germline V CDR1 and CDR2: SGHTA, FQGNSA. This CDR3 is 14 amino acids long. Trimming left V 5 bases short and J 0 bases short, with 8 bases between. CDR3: CASSQDSSNQPQHF. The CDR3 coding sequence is TGTGCCAGCAGCCAAGACAGTAGCAATCAGCCCCAGCATTTT.

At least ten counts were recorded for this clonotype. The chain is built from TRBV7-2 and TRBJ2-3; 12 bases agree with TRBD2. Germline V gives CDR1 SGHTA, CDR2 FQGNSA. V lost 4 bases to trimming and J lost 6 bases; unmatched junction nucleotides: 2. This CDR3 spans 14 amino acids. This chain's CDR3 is CASSSGLAGDTQYF. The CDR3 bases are TGTGCCAGCAGCTCCGGACTAGCGGGGGATACGCAGTATTTT.